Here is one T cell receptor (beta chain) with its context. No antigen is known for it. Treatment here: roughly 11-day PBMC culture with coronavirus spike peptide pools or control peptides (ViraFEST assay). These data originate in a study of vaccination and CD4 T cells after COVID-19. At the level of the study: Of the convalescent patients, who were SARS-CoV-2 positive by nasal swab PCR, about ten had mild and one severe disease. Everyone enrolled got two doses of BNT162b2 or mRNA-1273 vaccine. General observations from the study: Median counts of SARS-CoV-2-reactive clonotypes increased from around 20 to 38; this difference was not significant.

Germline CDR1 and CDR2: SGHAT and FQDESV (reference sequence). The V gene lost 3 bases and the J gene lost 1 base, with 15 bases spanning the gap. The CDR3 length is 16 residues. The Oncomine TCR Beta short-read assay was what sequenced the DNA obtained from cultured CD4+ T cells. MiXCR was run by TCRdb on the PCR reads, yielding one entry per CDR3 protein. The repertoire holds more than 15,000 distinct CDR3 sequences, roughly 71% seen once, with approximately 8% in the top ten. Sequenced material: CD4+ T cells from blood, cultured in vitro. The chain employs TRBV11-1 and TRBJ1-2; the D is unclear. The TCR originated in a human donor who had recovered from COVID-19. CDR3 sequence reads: CASSLFGRNINYGYTF. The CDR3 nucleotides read TGTGCCAGCAGCTTGTTCGGCAGGAATATTAACTATGGCTACACCTTC.